Below are 17 T cell receptor beta chains sequenced from a single sample in a study of blood T cell repertoires in COVID-19. The data were produced by immunoSEQ multiplex PCR, yet TCRdb's version contains in-frame clones alone and is incomplete. The sample carries 120,000 or so clones, over 75% recorded once. The sequencing input was peripheral blood. Source of these receptors: a man in his sixties with acute or convalescent COVID-19.

This clone was seen once. The V gene is TRBV21-1, the J gene TRBJ2-3; the D segment call TRBD2 is taken from the table without a DNA check. TRBV21-1 is assigned pseudogene status. This CDR3 has 16 residues. CDR3 sequence (DNA): TGTGCCAGCAGCAAAGGGGCTAGCGGTTCTACAGATACGCAGTATTTT. Protein: CASSKGASGSTDTQYF.

This clone was observed a single time. The rearrangement links TRBV18 to TRBJ2-3, with 10 positions matching TRBD1. Unmatched junction bases numbered 5, after V lost 8 bases and J lost 3 bases. This CDR3 contains 14 residues. In germline, CDR1 is KGHSH, CDR2 LQKENI. CDR3 loop: CASARTGGTDTQYF. The CDR3 DNA follows: TGTGCCAGCGCCAGGACAGGGGGGACAGATACGCAGTATTTT.

V and J are TRBV7-9 and TRBJ2-7; 8 bases map to TRBD2. Germline assignment: CDR1 SEHNR and CDR2 FQNEAQ (reference sequence). With V trimmed by 5 bases and J by 1 base, 16 bases remained unmatched. The CDR3 length is 18 residues. The CDR3 DNA sequence: TGTGCCAGCAGCCCCGGGTTAGCGGGATCCCTTCTTTCCTACGAGCAGTACTTC. Protein product: CASSPGLAGSLLSYEQYF. Looking up the rest from reference TRBV7-9 and TRBJ2-7 gives the full variable domain: DTGVSQNPRHKITKRGQNVTFRCDPISEHNRLYWYRQTLGQGPEFLTYFQNEAQLEKSRLLSDRFSAERPKGSFSTLEIQRTEQGDSAMYLCASSPGLAGSLLSYEQYFGPGTRLTVT.

The J gene is TRBJ1-4, the V gene TRBV18; no clear D gene. The CDR3 has 15 residues. V was cut by 0 bases and J by 8 bases, with 13 bases left in between. The germline gives CDR1 KGHSH, CDR2 LQKENI. The CDR3 spells CASSPPAHGGEKLFF. The CDR3 coding sequence is TGTGCCAGCTCACCACCAGCCCACGGAGGAGAAAAACTGTTTTTT.

V is TRBV12-3 or TRBV12-4 and J is TRBJ2-3; D is unclear. Trimming took 3 bases from V and 5 from J, leaving 9 bases between them. The CDR3 is 13 residues long. DNA of the CDR3: TGTGCCAGCAGTTTCTCCTTCGGAGATACGCAGTATTTT. Translating it yields CASSFSFGDTQYF.

This clone was seen once. V usage is TRBV20-1 and J usage is TRBJ1-4; tentative D call: TRBD1 (6 bases). CDR1 and CDR2 from the germline V gene are DFQATT and SNEGSKA (reference sequence). V was trimmed by 3 bases and J by 2 bases, leaving 13 bases between them. This CDR3 comprises 15 residues. The CDR3 sequence is CSASAGTMTNEKLFF. The CDR3 coding sequence is TGCAGTGCTAGTGCCGGGACAATGACTAATGAAAAACTGTTTTTT.

CDR3 residues: CASAGTGGYEQFF. CDR3 DNA: TGTGCCAGCGCCGGGACAGGGGGCTATGAGCAGTTCTTC. This chain uses TRBV27 with TRBJ2-1, with 12 bases fitting TRBD1. CDR3 size: 13 residues. CDR1 and CDR2 from the germline V gene are MNHEY and SMNVEV (reference sequence). V lost 8 bases, J lost 8 bases, and 4 bases stayed unmatched.

The chain combines TRBV3-1 (or the pseudogene TRBV3-2) with TRBJ2-7; D may be TRBD2 (6 bases). The CDR3 contains 15 residues. The germline gives CDR1 LGHDT, CDR2 YNNKEL (reference sequence). V was shortened by 1 base and J by 2 bases, with 12 bases between the two germline ends. CDR3: CASSQAAGTTYEQYF. The CDR3 coding sequence is TGTGCCAGCAGCCAAGCGGCGGGGACCACCTACGAGCAGTACTTC.

The chain carries TRBV28 and TRBJ1-4; possible D gene TRBD1, 6 bases. The V gene's germline CDR1 is MDHEN and CDR2 SYDVKM. CDR3 size: 13 residues. Deletions cut 6 bases from V and 8 bases from J, with 13 bases between. CDR3 nucleotides: TGTGCCAGCAGATATGGGGGCCGGGAAAAACTGTTTTTT. Residues: CASRYGGREKLFF.

In this sample, this clone turned up once. The DNA of the CDR3 is TGCGCCAGCAGCATCGACAGGGGTCAAGCTTTCTTT. It yields the protein CASSIDRGQAFF. The chain is built from TRBV5-1 and TRBJ1-1; TRBD1 agrees at 8 bases. The V gene's germline CDR1 is SGHRS and CDR2 YFSETQ. The length of the CDR3 is 12 residues. V was pared by 4 bases and J by 9 bases, with 5 bases of the junction left unmatched.

V is TRBV5-1 and J is TRBJ2-3; 8 bases fit TRBD2. The germline V gene encodes CDR1 SGHRS and CDR2 YFSETQ. The CDR3 loop spans 14 amino acids. The J segment lost 6 bases and the V segment lost 2 bases, leaving 5 bases of the junction unmatched. CDR3: CASSFQRETDTQYF. The CDR3 DNA reads as TGCGCCAGCAGCTTCCAGCGGGAGACCGATACGCAGTATTTT. The full variable domain, its missing parts supplied by reference TRBV5-1 and TRBJ2-3, is KAGVTQTPRYLIKTRGQQVTLSCSPISGHRSVSWYQQTPGQGLQFLFEYFSETQRNKGNFPGRFSGRQFSNSRSEMNVSTLELGDSALYLCASSFQRETDTQYFGPGTRLTVL.

The V gene is TRBV28, the J gene TRBJ2-2, with a weak D call TRBD1 (6 bases). The germline gives CDR1 MDHEN, CDR2 SYDVKM. Deletions cut 10 bases from V and 0 bases from J, with 12 bases between. This CDR3 spans 14 amino acids. The CDR3: CAIQHRANTGELFF. In DNA form, the CDR3 reads TGTGCCATCCAACACAGGGCGAACACCGGGGAGCTGTTTTTT. The full variable domain, in which reference TRBV28 and TRBJ2-2 provide the parts outside the CDR3, is DVKVTQSSRYLVKRTGEKVFLECVQDMDHENMFWYRQDPGLGLRLIYFSYDVKMKEKGDIPEGYSVSREKKERFSLILESASTNQTSMYLCAIQHRANTGELFFGEGSRLTVL.

J is TRBJ2-7 and V is TRBV14, with D perhaps TRBD2 (6 bases). The germline gives CDR1 SGHDN, CDR2 FVKESK. The CDR3 has 15 amino acids. V was clipped by 5 bases and J by 2 bases, with 16 bases between them. The CDR3 protein is CASSDPGSGTYEQYF. DNA of the CDR3: TGTGCCAGCAGCGATCCAGGTAGCGGTACCTACGAGCAGTACTTC.

The CDR3 coding sequence is TGTGCCAGCTCACCGCGGACAGGGCGCAGAGATACGCAGTATTTT. Residues: CASSPRTGRRDTQYF. V and J are TRBV18 and TRBJ2-3; 8 nucleotides match TRBD1. Germline CDR1 KGHSH, CDR2 LQKENI. With 3 bases clipped from V and 5 bases from J, the junction kept 7 bases outside the gene matches. The CDR3 consists of 15 residues.

The genes are TRBV3-1 (or the pseudogene TRBV3-2) and TRBJ1-3; D is unclear. The germline V gene has CDR1 LGHDT and CDR2 YNNKEL (reference sequence). Trimming took 3 bases from V and 0 from J, leaving 3 bases between them. This CDR3 has 13 amino acids. The CDR3 DNA sequence: TGTGCCAGCAGCCAGTACTCTGGAAACACCATATATTTT. This sequence encodes CASSQYSGNTIYF.

This sequence joins TRBV28 and TRBJ1-1; D is possibly TRBD1 (6 bases). Germline values: CDR1 MDHEN, CDR2 SYDVKM. The CDR3 is 14 amino acids. V was trimmed by 8 bases and J by 3 bases, leaving 16 bases between them. CDR3 region: CASRLQGLDTEAFF. The CDR3 DNA is TGTGCCAGCCGATTACAGGGTTTGGACACTGAAGCTTTCTTT.

The chain carries TRBV21-1 and TRBJ1-1; whether TRBD1, the table's D call, matches the DNA was not checked. TRBV21-1 is tagged as a pseudogene. This CDR3 has 15 residues. CDR3 in DNA: TGTGCCAGCAGCGCTGACAGGGGAAGAACGACTGAAGCTTTCTTT. This sequence encodes CASSADRGRTTEAFF.